This TCR beta chain came from a study of T cells in localized non-small cell lung cancer. Clones were read by immunoSEQ multiplex PCR, and TCRdb kept only the in-frame ones, dropping some. The table has about 18,000 clones, about 80% seen once. Study findings and constraints: Tumor showed lower T cell clonality than uninvolved adjacent lung, where it was highest. Longer overall survival associated with higher blood T cell density; shorter survival with higher adjacent-lung clonality. In adjacent lung appeared a median about 58 of the top 100 tumor clones. Multi-region tumor sequencing was not done, so intratumor heterogeneity could not be excluded.

On this clone itself: The antigen is not known.

Trimming pared 2 bases from V and 6 bases from J, leaving 15 bases between. The germline V gene has CDR1 MNHNY and CDR2 SVGAGI (reference sequence). This CDR3 spans 15 amino acids. This chain connects TRBV6-6 to TRBJ2-3; possible D gene TRBD1, 8 bases. This specimen was peripheral blood, taken before any cancer treatment. This sequence originates from a female donor older than 55 with stage I lung adenocarcinoma. CDR3 sequence (DNA): TGTGCCAGCAGTTACCCACAGGGGGAGGGTGATACGCAGTATTTT. Translated, it gives CASSYPQGEGDTQYF.